This note documents a single TCR beta chain sequence. Antigen: not known. TCRdb reprocessed the 5' RACE reads via MiXCR and lists one record per CDR3 protein. The sample has hundreds of thousands of distinct CDR3 sequences; roughly 6% are singletons. The record originates from a study of identical twins. Points from the study as a whole: Conclusions leaned on cross-sectional statistical analysis and did not track the same donors over time.

V trimming: 4 bases; J trimming: 5 bases; junction bases outside the gene matches: 13. Germline CDR1 reads KGHDR; CDR2 reads SFDVKD. CDR3 size: 18 residues. This chain uses TRBV24-1 with TRBJ2-5, with 12 bases fitting TRBD1. The clonotype comes from a man between 18 and 35 years old in good health. Sequencing input: naive T cells sorted from blood. The DNA of the CDR3 is TGTGCCACCAGTGACCCGACCCCGGGACAGGGGGCGGGGGAGACCCAGTACTTC. Protein sequence: CATSDPTPGQGAGETQYF.